The 25 T cell receptor beta chains below come from one sample, sequenced in a study of cytomegalovirus exposure and HLA in healthy donors. PCR involved 60 Vbeta and 13 Jbeta primers. The protocol was immunoSEQ multiplex PCR, while the TCRdb copy is restricted to in-frame clones and leaves out a portion. The sample lists under 200,000 clones; 75% to 85% were seen once. Sequencing was performed on PBMCs. The receptors derive from a woman aged 45-65 years in good health and CMV-seronegative.

The chain recombines TRBV28 with TRBJ2-1; 9 positions agree with TRBD1. CDR1 MDHEN and CDR2 SYDVKM come from the germline V gene. J lost 4 bases, V lost 2 bases, and 6 bases had no gene match. This CDR3 has 16 residues. The CDR3 spells CASSLGAGQGYNEQFF. The CDR3 bases are TGTGCCAGCAGTTTAGGAGCCGGACAGGGGTACAATGAGCAGTTCTTC.

The chain uses TRBV6-1 and TRBJ2-4; possibly TRBD2 for D (5 bases). Germline CDR1 MNHNS, CDR2 SASEGT. CDR3 length: 16 amino acids. V gave up 0 bases and J gave up 2 bases, with 11 bases separating them. In DNA form, the CDR3 reads TGTGCCAGCAGTGAAGCGCGTGCCGGGACCAAAAACATTCAGTACTTC. This gives the protein CASSEARAGTKNIQYF.

CDR3: CASSGAPGQSTAYSNQPQHF. For the CDR3, the DNA is TGTGCCAGCAGCGGGGCCCCGGGACAGTCAACGGCGTATAGCAATCAGCCCCAGCATTTT. The chain combines TRBV7-8 with TRBJ1-5, with 7 bases matching TRBD1. The CDR3 is 20 amino acids. J gave up 0 bases and V 5 bases, and 19 bases lay outside the gene matches. Germline CDR1 reads SGHVS; CDR2 reads FQNEAQ.

Comments on this clone: The sample contains more than one DNA sequence encoding this CDR3. This chain connects TRBV28 to TRBJ1-5; D gene unclear. Trimming removed 5 bases at V and 7 bases at J, with 9 bases between. CDR3 length equals 12 residues. Germline V CDR1 and CDR2: MDHEN, SYDVKM. The chain's CDR3 is CASSTGGQPQHF. The CDR3 bases are TGTGCCAGCAGTACGGGTGGACAGCCCCAGCATTTT.

V is TRBV2 and J is TRBJ2-1; possible D gene TRBD2, 8 bases. Trimming removed 7 bases at V and 7 bases at J, with 20 bases between. This CDR3 region has 15 residues. The V gene's germline CDR1 is SNHLY and CDR2 FYNNEI. The CDR3 here is CASTRQGGRYNEQFF. As DNA, the CDR3 is TGTGCCAGCACCAGACAGGGCGGGAGGTATAATGAGCAGTTCTTC. The variable domain in full, with the rest retrieved from reference TRBV2 and TRBJ2-1, is EPEVTQTPSHQVTQMGQEVILRCVPISNHLYFYWYRQILGQKVEFLVSFYNNEISEKSEIFDDQFSVERPDGSNFTLKIRSTKLEDSAMYFCASTRQGGRYNEQFFGPGTRLTVL.

The V and J genes are TRBV29-1 and TRBJ1-5, with TRBD1 matching over 8 bases. There are 14 residues in the CDR3. Trimming took 7 bases from V and 0 from J; bases not matched to a gene: 5. Germline CDR1 SQVTM, CDR2 ANQGSEA. The CDR3 spells CSARTGNSNQPQHF. The CDR3 region has the DNA TGCAGCGCCCGGACAGGGAATAGCAATCAGCCCCAGCATTTT.

This clone has only a few counts. This rearrangement joins TRBV4-3 to TRBJ1-2, with 8 bases aligning to TRBD1. The CDR3 extends over 14 amino acids. From germline, CDR1 is LGHNA and CDR2 YSLEER. Trimming cost V 0 bases and J 4 bases; bases outside gene matches: 1. The DNA for the CDR3 is TGCGCCAGCAGCCAAGACGGGACAGGCTATGGCTACACCTTC. Protein product: CASSQDGTGYGYTF.

The rearrangement links TRBV6-5 to TRBJ2-1, with TRBD2 identical over 11 bases. V lost 6 bases and J lost 4; bases outside the gene matches: 5. The CDR3 extends over 15 amino acids. Germline lookup yields CDR1 MNHEY and CDR2 SVGAGI. The CDR3 DNA reads as TGTGCCAGCAGACTAGCGGGAGTCCGATACAATGAGCAGTTCTTC. Its translation is CASRLAGVRYNEQFF.

The chain carries TRBV7-2 and TRBJ1-1; D is unresolved. CDR1 SGHTA and CDR2 FQGNSA come from the germline V gene. Trimming stripped 0 bases from V and 7 bases from J, with 6 bases between. CDR3 length equals 12 residues. The chain's CDR3 is CASSLAGYEAFF. In DNA form, the CDR3 reads TGTGCCAGCAGCTTAGCGGGCTATGAAGCTTTCTTT.

The chain uses TRBV7-2 and TRBJ1-2; a possible D gene is TRBD1 (5 bases). CDR3 length: 16 amino acids. V was trimmed by 5 bases and J by 2 bases, leaving 18 bases between them. Germline CDR1 SGHTA, CDR2 FQGNSA. The CDR3 sequence: CASSVFGDLPNYGYTF. The CDR3 DNA is TGTGCCAGCAGCGTGTTTGGGGACTTACCAAACTATGGCTACACCTTC. The complete variable domain, with remaining parts taken from reference TRBV7-2 and TRBJ1-2, reads GAGVSQSPSNKVTEKGKDVELRCDPISGHTALYWYRQSLGQGLEFLIYFQGNSAPDKSGLPSDRFSAERTGGSVSTLTIQRTQQEDSAVYLCASSVFGDLPNYGYTFGSGTRLTVV.

The chain carries TRBV19 and TRBJ2-3; 7 nucleotides line up with TRBD2. This CDR3 region has 16 residues. The V and J ends lost 6 bases and 7 bases, in that order; junction bases with no gene match: 16. The germline gives CDR1 LNHDA, CDR2 SQIVND (reference sequence). The CDR3 region has the DNA TGTGCCAGTAGCCCATCCGGGGGGATCTTATTGTATACGCAGTATTTT. The encoded protein is CASSPSGGILLYTQYF.

The chain employs TRBV7-2 and TRBJ2-5, with D perhaps TRBD2 (6 bases). The CDR3 has 15 amino acids. Trimming removed 4 bases from V and 6 bases from J, with 18 bases in between. Germline lookup yields CDR1 SGHTA and CDR2 FQGNSA. The CDR3 region has the DNA TGTGCCAGCAGCTCCGGGGAGGTTCCCGCCAAGACCCAGTACTTC. Amino acid sequence: CASSSGEVPAKTQYF.

V gene TRBV6-5 combines with J gene TRBJ1-3; no clear D. Germline V gene sequence: CDR1 MNHEY, CDR2 SVGAGI. The CDR3 runs to 15 residues. V lost 0 bases to trimming and J lost 2 bases, with 8 bases between them. The CDR3 sequence is CASSYSRSPGNTIYF. The CDR3 region has the DNA TGTGCCAGCAGTTACTCCCGCAGTCCTGGAAACACCATATATTTT.

The rearrangement uses TRBV7-9 and TRBJ2-1, with a tentative D call TRBD2 (6 bases). The V end was cut by 4 bases, the J end by 4 bases, with 14 bases between. CDR3 length equals 15 residues. CDR1 SEHNR and CDR2 FQNEAQ come from the germline V gene (reference sequence). DNA of the CDR3: TGTGCCAGCAGCTCCCTTGGAGGGGAATACAATGAGCAGTTCTTC. This translates into CASSSLGGEYNEQFF.

The chain recombines TRBV2 with TRBJ2-3, with D perhaps TRBD1 (5 bases). The CDR3 contains 16 residues. Germline V gives CDR1 SNHLY, CDR2 FYNNEI. Trimming cost V 2 bases and J 0 bases, with 12 bases left between them. CDR3 DNA: TGTGCCAGCAGTGAAATGACAGAAAAAAGCACAGATACGCAGTATTTT. This sequence encodes CASSEMTEKSTDTQYF. The variable domain in full, completed from reference TRBV2 and TRBJ2-3, reads EPEVTQTPSHQVTQMGQEVILRCVPISNHLYFYWYRQILGQKVEFLVSFYNNEISEKSEIFDDQFSVERPDGSNFTLKIRSTKLEDSAMYFCASSEMTEKSTDTQYFGPGTRLTVL.

The J gene is TRBJ1-4, the V gene TRBV28; D gene unclear. V gave up 2 bases and J gave up 5 bases, with 9 bases separating them. CDR1 and CDR2 (germline): MDHEN, SYDVKM. The CDR3 loop spans 14 amino acids. Here the CDR3 DNA reads TGTGCCAGCAGTTTACAGGATGGGAATGAAAAACTGTTTTTT. As protein: CASSLQDGNEKLFF.

On this clone itself: Other DNA sequences in this specimen translate into the identical CDR3. This chain joins TRBV5-1 and TRBJ1-1; D is possibly TRBD1 (5 bases). Trimming shortened V by 5 bases and J by 0 bases, and 11 bases separated the two germline ends. CDR1 and CDR2 (germline): SGHRS, YFSETQ. CDR3 length: 14 residues. The CDR3 sequence: CASSPGGMNTEAFF. As DNA, the CDR3 is TGCGCCAGCAGTCCGGGGGGTATGAACACTGAAGCTTTCTTT.

V and J are TRBV2 and TRBJ2-1; 10 bases are a match to TRBD2. Germline loops: CDR1 SNHLY, CDR2 FYNNEI. The J segment lost 8 bases and the V segment lost 7 bases, leaving 11 bases of the junction unmatched. This CDR3 comprises 15 residues. The CDR3 DNA reads as TGTGCCAGCAAGGAGCGGGCTAGCGGGAGCGATGAGCAGTTCTTC. This encodes CASKERASGSDEQFF.

The chain employs TRBV28 and TRBJ2-5; D possibly corresponds to TRBD2 (5 bases). CDR1 MDHEN and CDR2 SYDVKM come from the germline V gene. Trimming stripped 6 bases from V and 9 bases from J, with 20 bases between. This CDR3 has 14 residues. Written as DNA, the CDR3 is TGTGCCAGCAGAGTTTTGGGGATGGCGGAGGCCCAGTACTTC. Translating gives CASRVLGMAEAQYF.

The chain uses TRBV6-6 and TRBJ1-1; D gene unclear. The CDR3 has 14 residues. Germline V gene data show CDR1 as MNHNY and CDR2 as SVGAGI (reference sequence). The V end lost 0 bases, the J end lost 5 bases, and 10 bases lay between the germline ends. The CDR3 reads CASSYSSPGTEAFF. CDR3 in DNA: TGTGCCAGCAGTTACTCGAGCCCGGGGACTGAAGCTTTCTTT.

The rearrangement links TRBV29-1 to TRBJ2-7, with 9 bases aligning to TRBD2. From germline, CDR1 is SQVTM and CDR2 ANQGSEA. The CDR3 runs to 13 residues. Trimming removed 6 bases from V and 3 bases from J; junction bases left unmatched: 6. The CDR3 sequence is CSVSRTSDYEQYF. The CDR3 region has the DNA TGCAGCGTCTCCAGGACTAGCGACTACGAGCAGTACTTC.

The chain recombines TRBV5-6 with TRBJ2-7, with 7 bases identical to TRBD1. The CDR3 covers 14 residues. CDR1 and CDR2 (germline): SGHDT, YYEEEE. Unmatched junction bases numbered 2, after V lost 0 bases and J lost 2 bases. The CDR3 loop is CASSLGGQTYEQYF. CDR3 DNA sequence: TGTGCCAGCAGCTTGGGGGGACAGACCTACGAGCAGTACTTC.

This rearrangement joins TRBV6-1 to TRBJ2-3; 8 nucleotides line up with TRBD2. Germline trimming cut 6 bases from V and 3 bases from J; bases unmatched to any gene: 5. The CDR3 spans 14 residues. Germline CDR1 is MNHNS and CDR2 is SASEGT. This CDR3 reads CASRRIAGTDTQYF. As DNA, the CDR3 is TGTGCCAGCAGGAGGATAGCGGGAACAGATACGCAGTATTTT.

The J gene is TRBJ2-7, the V gene TRBV27; D possibly corresponds to TRBD2 (6 bases). V lost 5 bases, J lost 0 bases, and 14 bases lay in between. The germline gives CDR1 MNHEY, CDR2 SMNVEV (reference sequence). The CDR3 length is 15 residues. The DNA of the CDR3 is TGTGCCAGCAGTCGTAAAGCGGGTAGCTCCTACGAGCAGTACTTC. It translates to CASSRKAGSSYEQYF.

The gene calls are TRBV11-2 and TRBJ2-2; 9 bases match TRBD2. The V and J ends lost 1 base and 1 base, in that order; junction bases with no gene match: 1. The V gene's germline CDR1 is SGHAT and CDR2 FQNNGV. This CDR3 has 16 amino acids. The CDR3 region has the DNA TGTGCCAGCAGCTTAGGACTAGCGGTGAACACCGGGGAGCTGTTTTTT. Amino acids: CASSLGLAVNTGELFF. The full variable domain, rest sourced from reference TRBV11-2 and TRBJ2-2, is EAGVAQSPRYKIIEKRQSVAFWCNPISGHATLYWYQQILGQGPKLLIQFQNNGVVDDSQLPKDRFSAERLKGVDSTLKIQPAKLEDSAVYLCASSLGLAVNTGELFFGEGSRLTVL.